Listed below are T cell receptor beta chains from one sample, sequenced in a study of cytomegalovirus exposure and HLA in healthy donors. Produced via immunoSEQ multiplex PCR; TCRdb's table is partial and in-frame only. The profile shows about 180,000 clones, around three quarters of them singletons. Sequenced input: PBMCs. The receptor set was obtained from a man aged 40-55 years in good health and CMV-seronegative. The conserved cysteine and the conserved F or W are not part of the CDR3 here. Fields, in order: V gene, CDR3 length, CDR3 protein.

V gene: TRBV5-4
CDR3 length: 12
CDR3 protein: ASSSTRNGETQY

V gene: TRBV10-3
CDR3 length: 12
CDR3 protein: AISGDRVNTEAF

V gene: TRBV6-5
CDR3 length: 11
CDR3 protein: AGRSTENYGYT

V gene: TRBV5-1
CDR3 length: 15
CDR3 protein: ASSLQPPTGGADTQY

V gene: TRBV7-9
CDR3 length: 14
CDR3 protein: SSSLALGQGKYEQY

V gene: TRBV6-1
CDR3 length: 13
CDR3 protein: ASSAPGQPNEKLF

V gene: TRBV19
CDR3 length: 11
CDR3 protein: ASSTQIDTEAF

V gene: TRBV5-1
CDR3 length: 14
CDR3 protein: ASSPTGGEDNQPQH

V gene: TRBV7-2
CDR3 length: 14
CDR3 protein: ASSPRTLAGGDEQF

V gene: TRBV4-1
CDR3 length: 15
CDR3 protein: ASSQGYSSRGNNEQY

V gene: TRBV7-8
CDR3 length: 10
CDR3 protein: ASRGVGDTQY

V gene: TRBV10-3
CDR3 length: 12
CDR3 protein: AISDSAGDTEAF

V gene: TRBV7-9
CDR3 length: 13
CDR3 protein: ASSPDRGFRTEAF

V gene: TRBV6-1
CDR3 length: 13
CDR3 protein: ASSERAGGGYGYT

V gene: TRBV5-1
CDR3 length: 12
CDR3 protein: ASSRDRGLAEAF

V gene: TRBV4-3
CDR3 length: 13
CDR3 protein: ASSEGTSGYNEQF